This T cell receptor (beta chain) was retrieved from a study of OX40 agonist ivuxolimab in advanced cancers. About the study: A male proportion of approximately 83% was recorded, with mean age around 62 years and range about 20 to 85. Whole-study results and caveats: It was also the case that some nonresponders had low normalized T-cell clonal expansion. The antigens recognized by the expanded peripheral T cells, that is their antigen specificity, were not determined.

Sequencing used immunoSEQ multiplex PCR; TCRdb keeps in-frame clones, though not all of them. The sample has tens of thousands of clones; 75% to 85% are singletons. To note about this clone: The antigen remains undetermined.

V dropped 7 bases and J dropped 6 bases, with 15 bases sitting between them. The CDR3 totals 13 residues. The V gene's germline CDR1 is SNHLY and CDR2 FYNNEI. The source was CD4+ or CD8+ T cells sorted from blood, collected in a trial of the OX40 agonist ivuxolimab. The V call is TRBV2, the J call TRBJ1-1; possible D gene TRBD1, 5 bases. This TCR was sampled from an adult with an advanced solid tumor such as melanoma, head and neck, liver or kidney cancer. CDR3 nucleotides: TGTGCCAGCATGGGGGTCTGGGAGGCTGAAGCTTTCTTT. It specifies CASMGVWEAEAFF. The variable domain in full, with the rest retrieved from reference TRBV2 and TRBJ1-1, is EPEVTQTPSHQVTQMGQEVILRCVPISNHLYFYWYRQILGQKVEFLVSFYNNEISEKSEIFDDQFSVERPDGSNFTLKIRSTKLEDSAMYFCASMGVWEAEAFFGQGTRLTVV.